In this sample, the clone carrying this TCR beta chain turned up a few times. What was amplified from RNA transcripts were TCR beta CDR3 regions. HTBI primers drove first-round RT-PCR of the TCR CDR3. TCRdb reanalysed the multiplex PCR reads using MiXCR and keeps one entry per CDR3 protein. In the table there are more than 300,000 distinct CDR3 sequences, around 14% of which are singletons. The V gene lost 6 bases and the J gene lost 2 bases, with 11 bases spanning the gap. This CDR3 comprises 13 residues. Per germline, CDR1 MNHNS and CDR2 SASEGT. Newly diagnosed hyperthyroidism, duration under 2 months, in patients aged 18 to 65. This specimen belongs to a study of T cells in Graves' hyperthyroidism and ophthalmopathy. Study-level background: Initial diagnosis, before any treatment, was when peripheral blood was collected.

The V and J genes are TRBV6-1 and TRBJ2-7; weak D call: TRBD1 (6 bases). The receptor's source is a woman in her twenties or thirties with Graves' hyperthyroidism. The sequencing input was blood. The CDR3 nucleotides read TGTGCCAGCAGAAAGACAGGTCCCTACGAGCAGTACTTC. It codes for CASRKTGPYEQYF.